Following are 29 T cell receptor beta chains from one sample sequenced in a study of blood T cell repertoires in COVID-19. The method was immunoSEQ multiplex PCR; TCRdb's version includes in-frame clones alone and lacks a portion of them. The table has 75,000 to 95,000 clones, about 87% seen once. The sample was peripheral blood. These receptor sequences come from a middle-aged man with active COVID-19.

CDR3 loop: CASSLDRRGANEKLFF. As DNA, the CDR3 is TGTGCCAGCAGCTTGGACAGGCGGGGGGCTAATGAAAAACTGTTTTTT. V usage is TRBV7-9 and J usage is TRBJ1-4; 7 bases map to TRBD1. Germline lookup yields CDR1 SEHNR and CDR2 FQNEAQ (reference sequence). The CDR3 runs 16 residues. Losses at the gene ends were 3 bases for V and 3 bases for J; bases not matched to a gene: 7.

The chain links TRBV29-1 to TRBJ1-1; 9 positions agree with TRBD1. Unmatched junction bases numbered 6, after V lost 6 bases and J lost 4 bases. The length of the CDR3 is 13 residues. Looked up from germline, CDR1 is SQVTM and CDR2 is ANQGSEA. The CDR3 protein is CSVEGQGGTEAFF. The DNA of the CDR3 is TGCAGCGTCGAGGGACAGGGAGGCACTGAAGCTTTCTTT.

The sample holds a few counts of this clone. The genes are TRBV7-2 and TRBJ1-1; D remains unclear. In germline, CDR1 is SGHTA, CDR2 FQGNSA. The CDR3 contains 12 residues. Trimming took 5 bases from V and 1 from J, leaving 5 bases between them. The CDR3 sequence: CASSASNTEAFF. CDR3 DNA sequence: TGTGCCAGCAGCGCGTCGAACACTGAAGCTTTCTTT. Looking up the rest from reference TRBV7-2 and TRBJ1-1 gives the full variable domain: GAGVSQSPSNKVTEKGKDVELRCDPISGHTALYWYRQSLGQGLEFLIYFQGNSAPDKSGLPSDRFSAERTGGSVSTLTIQRTQQEDSAVYLCASSASNTEAFFGQGTRLTVV.

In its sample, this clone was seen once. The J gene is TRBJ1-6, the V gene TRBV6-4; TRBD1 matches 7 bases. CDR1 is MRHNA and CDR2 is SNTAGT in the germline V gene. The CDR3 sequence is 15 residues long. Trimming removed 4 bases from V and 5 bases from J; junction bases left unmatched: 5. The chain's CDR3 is CASSVGTANNSPLHF. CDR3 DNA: TGTGCCAGCAGTGTTGGGACAGCTAATAATTCACCCCTCCACTTT.

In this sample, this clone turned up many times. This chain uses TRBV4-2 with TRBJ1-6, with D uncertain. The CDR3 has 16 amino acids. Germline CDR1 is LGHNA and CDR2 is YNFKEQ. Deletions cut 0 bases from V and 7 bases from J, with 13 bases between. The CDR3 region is CASSQDNYASNSPLHF. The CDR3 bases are TGTGCCAGCAGCCAAGATAACTACGCATCAAATTCACCCCTCCACTTT.

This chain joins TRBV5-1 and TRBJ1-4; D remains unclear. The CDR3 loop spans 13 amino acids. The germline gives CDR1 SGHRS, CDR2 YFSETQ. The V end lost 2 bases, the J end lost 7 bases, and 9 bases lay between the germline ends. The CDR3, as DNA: TGCGCCAGCAGCTTACGGGAATCTGAAAAACTGTTTTTT. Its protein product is CASSLRESEKLFF.

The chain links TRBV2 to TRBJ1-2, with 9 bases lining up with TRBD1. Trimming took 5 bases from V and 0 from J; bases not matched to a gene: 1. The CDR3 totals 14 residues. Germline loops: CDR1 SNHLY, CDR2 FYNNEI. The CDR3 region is CASSRQGANYGYTF. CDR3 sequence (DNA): TGTGCCAGCAGTCGACAGGGGGCTAACTATGGCTACACCTTC.

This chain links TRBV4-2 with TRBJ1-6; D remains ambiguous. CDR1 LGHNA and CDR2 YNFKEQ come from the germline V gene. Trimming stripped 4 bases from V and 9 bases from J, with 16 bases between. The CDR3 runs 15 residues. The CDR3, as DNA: TGTGCCAGCAGCCCACAAAACGGGATTTCTTCACCCCTCCACTTT. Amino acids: CASSPQNGISSPLHF.

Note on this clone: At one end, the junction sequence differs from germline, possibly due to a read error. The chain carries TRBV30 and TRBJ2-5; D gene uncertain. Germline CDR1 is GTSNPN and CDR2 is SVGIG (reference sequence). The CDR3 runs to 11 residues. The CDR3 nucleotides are TGTGCCTGGAGTTCTAGAGAGTCCCAGTACTTC. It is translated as CAWSSRESQYF. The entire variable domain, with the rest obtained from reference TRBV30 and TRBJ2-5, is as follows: SQTIHQWPATLVQPVGSPLSLECTVEGTSNPNLYWYRQAAGRGLQLLFYSVGIGQISSEVPQNLSASRPQDRQFILSSKKLLLSDSGFYLCAWSSRESQYFGPGTRLLVL.

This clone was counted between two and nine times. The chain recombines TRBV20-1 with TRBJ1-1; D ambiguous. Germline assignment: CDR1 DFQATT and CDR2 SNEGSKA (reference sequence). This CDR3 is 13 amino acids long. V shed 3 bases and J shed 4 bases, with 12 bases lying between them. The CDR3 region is CSASISTGTEAFF. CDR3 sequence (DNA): TGCAGTGCTAGTATCTCAACGGGCACTGAAGCTTTCTTT.

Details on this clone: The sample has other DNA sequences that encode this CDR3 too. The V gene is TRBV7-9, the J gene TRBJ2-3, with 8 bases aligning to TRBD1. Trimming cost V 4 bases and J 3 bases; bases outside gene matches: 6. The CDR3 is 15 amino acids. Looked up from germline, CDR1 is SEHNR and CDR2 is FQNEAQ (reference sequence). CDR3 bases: TGTGCCAGCAGCTCGGGACAGGAGCTAACAGATACGCAGTATTTT. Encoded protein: CASSSGQELTDTQYF.

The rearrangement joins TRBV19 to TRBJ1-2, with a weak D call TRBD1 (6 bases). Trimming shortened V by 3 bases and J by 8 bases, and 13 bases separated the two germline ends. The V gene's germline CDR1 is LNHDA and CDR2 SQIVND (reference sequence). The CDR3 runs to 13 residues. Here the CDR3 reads CASSINRATGYTF. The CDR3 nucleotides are TGTGCCAGTAGTATTAACAGGGCTACCGGCTACACCTTC.

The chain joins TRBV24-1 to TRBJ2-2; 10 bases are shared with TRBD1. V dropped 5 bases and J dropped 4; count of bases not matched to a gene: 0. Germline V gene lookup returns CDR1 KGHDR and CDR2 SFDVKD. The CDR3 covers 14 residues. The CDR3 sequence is CATSGQGATGELFF. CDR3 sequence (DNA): TGTGCCACCAGTGGACAGGGGGCCACCGGGGAGCTGTTTTTT.

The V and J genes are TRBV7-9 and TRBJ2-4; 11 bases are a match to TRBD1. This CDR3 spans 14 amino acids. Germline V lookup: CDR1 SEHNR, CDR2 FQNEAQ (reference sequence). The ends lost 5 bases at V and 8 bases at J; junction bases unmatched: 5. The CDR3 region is CASSPGQGADIQYF. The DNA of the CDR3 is TGTGCCAGCAGCCCTGGACAGGGGGCAGACATTCAGTACTTC.

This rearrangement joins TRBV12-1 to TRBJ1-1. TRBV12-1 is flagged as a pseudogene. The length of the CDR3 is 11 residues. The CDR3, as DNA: TGTGCCAGCAGCGCGAACGCTGAAGCTTTCTTT. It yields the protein CASSANAEAFF.

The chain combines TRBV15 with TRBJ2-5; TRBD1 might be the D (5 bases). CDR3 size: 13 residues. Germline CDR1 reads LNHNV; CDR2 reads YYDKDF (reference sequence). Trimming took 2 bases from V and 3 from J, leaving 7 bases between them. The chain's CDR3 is CATSRRQKETQYF. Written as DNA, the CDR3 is TGTGCCACCAGCAGAAGACAGAAAGAGACCCAGTACTTC. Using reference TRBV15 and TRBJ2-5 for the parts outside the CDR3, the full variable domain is DAMVIQNPRYQVTQFGKPVTLSCSQTLNHNVMYWYQQKSSQAPKLLFHYYDKDFNNEADTPDNFQSRRPNTSFCFLDIRSPGLGDTAMYLCATSRRQKETQYFGPGTRLLVL.

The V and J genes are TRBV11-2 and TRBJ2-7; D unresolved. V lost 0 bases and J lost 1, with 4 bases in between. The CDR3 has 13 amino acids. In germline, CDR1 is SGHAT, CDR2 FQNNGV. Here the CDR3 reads CASSLDRSYEQYF. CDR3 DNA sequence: TGTGCCAGCAGCTTAGACAGATCCTACGAGCAGTACTTC.

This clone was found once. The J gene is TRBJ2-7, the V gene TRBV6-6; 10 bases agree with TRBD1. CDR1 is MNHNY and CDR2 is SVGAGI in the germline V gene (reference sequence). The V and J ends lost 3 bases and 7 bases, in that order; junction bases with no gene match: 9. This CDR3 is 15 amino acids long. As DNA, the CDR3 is TGTGCCAGCAGTTATCTCCGGGACAGGGGTAGTGAGCAGTACTTC. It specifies CASSYLRDRGSEQYF.

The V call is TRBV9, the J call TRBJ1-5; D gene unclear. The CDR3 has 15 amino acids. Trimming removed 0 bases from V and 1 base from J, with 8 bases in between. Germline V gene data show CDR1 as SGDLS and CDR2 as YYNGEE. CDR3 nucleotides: TGTGCCAGCAGCGTAGGAGCGTCCAGCAATCAGCCCCAGCATTTT. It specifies CASSVGASSNQPQHF. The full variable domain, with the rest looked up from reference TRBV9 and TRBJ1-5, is DSGVTQTPKHLITATGQRVTLRCSPRSGDLSVYWYQQSLDQGLQFLIQYYNGEERAKGNILERFSAQQFPDLHSELNLSSLELGDSALYFCASSVGASSNQPQHFGDGTRLSIL.

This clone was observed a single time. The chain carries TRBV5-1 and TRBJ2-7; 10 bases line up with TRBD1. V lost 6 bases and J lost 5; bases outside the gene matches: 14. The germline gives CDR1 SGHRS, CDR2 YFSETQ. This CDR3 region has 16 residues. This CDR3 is CASTIDRGPPLNEQYF. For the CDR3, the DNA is TGCGCCAGCACCATCGACAGGGGGCCACCCTTAAACGAGCAGTACTTC.

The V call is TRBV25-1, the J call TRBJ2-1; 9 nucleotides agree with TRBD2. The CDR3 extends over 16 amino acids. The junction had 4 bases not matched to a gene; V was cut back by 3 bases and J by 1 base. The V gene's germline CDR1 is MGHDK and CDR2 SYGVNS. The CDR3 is CASSDSSGRSYNEQFF. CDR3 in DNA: TGTGCCAGCAGTGACTCGAGCGGGAGGTCCTACAATGAGCAGTTCTTC.

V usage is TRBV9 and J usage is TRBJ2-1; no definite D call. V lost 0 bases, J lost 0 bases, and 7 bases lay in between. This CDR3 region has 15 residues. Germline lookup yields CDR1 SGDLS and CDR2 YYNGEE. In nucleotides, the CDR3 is TGTGCCAGCAGCGTAGATCCGAGCTCCTACAATGAGCAGTTCTTC. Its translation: CASSVDPSSYNEQFF.

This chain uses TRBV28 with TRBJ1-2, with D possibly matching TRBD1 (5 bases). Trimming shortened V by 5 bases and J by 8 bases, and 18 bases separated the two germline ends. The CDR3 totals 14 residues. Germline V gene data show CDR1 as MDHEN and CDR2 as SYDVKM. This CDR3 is CASSTQGGDLGYTF. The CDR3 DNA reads TGTGCCAGCAGTACCCAGGGCGGCGATCTGGGCTACACCTTC.

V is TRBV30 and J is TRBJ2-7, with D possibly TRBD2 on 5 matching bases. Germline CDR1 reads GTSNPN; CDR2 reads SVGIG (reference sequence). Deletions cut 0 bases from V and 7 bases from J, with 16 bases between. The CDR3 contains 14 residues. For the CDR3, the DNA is TGTGCCTGGAGTGTACTAGGGTATCCACGGGAGCAGTACTTC. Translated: CAWSVLGYPREQYF.

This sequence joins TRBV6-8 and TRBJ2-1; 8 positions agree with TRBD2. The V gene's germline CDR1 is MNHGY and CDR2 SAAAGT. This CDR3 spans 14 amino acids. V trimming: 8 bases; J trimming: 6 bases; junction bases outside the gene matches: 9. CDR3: CASVAAGGGNEQFF. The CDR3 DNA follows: TGTGCCAGCGTCGCGGCGGGAGGCGGCAATGAGCAGTTCTTC.

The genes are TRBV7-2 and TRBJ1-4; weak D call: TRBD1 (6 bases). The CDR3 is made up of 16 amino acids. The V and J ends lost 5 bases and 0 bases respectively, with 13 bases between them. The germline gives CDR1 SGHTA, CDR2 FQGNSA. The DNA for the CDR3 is TGTGCCAGCAGCCCCAGACAGGCTACAACTAATGAAAAACTGTTTTTT. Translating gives CASSPRQATTNEKLFF.

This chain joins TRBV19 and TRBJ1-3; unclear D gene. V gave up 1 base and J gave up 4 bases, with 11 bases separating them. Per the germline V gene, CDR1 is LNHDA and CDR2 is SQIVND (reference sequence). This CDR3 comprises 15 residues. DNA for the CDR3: TGTGCCAGTAGTATAGCGGCAGCGAGGGGAAACACCATATATTTT. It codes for CASSIAAARGNTIYF.

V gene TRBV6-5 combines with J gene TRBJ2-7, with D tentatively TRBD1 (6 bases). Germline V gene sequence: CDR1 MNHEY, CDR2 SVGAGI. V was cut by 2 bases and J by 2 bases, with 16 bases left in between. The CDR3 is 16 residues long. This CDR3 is CASSYTREGVTYEQYF. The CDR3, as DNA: TGTGCCAGCAGTTACACCCGAGAGGGGGTAACCTACGAGCAGTACTTC.

The CDR3 nucleotides are TGTGCCAGCAGTTCGGGGGGGAGAGAGAATGAAAAACTGTTTTTT. Translation gives CASSSGGRENEKLFF. The V call is TRBV28, the J call TRBJ1-4; D perhaps matches TRBD1 (5 bases). Trimming took off 4 bases at V and 5 bases at J, with 14 bases between the two ends. The CDR3 extends over 15 amino acids. Germline loops: CDR1 MDHEN, CDR2 SYDVKM.